Presented here are 13 T cell receptor beta chains from one specimen sequenced in a study. TCRdb ran MiXCR on the RT-PCR reads and lists one entry per CDR3 protein. This sample has more than 550,000 distinct CDR3 sequences; approximately 15% occur once, and the top ten carry around 3.3%. The specimen was memory CD4+ T cells from blood. The receptors originated from a female donor in good health, serving as a healthy control.

This clonotype was seen at least ten times. The chain links TRBV5-1 to TRBJ2-3; D is ambiguous. Trimming took off 0 bases at V and 0 bases at J, with 8 bases between the two ends. This CDR3 has 15 residues. CDR1 and CDR2 from the germline V gene are SGHRS and YFSETQ. CDR3 nucleotide sequence: TGCGCCAGCAGCTTGGCGGCGGCTAGCACAGATACGCAGTATTTT. This gives the protein CASSLAAASTDTQYF.

The sample holds a few counts of this clonotype. The genes are TRBV5-1 and TRBJ1-2, with no clear D. The V gene's germline CDR1 is SGHRS and CDR2 YFSETQ. The CDR3 is made up of 14 amino acids. Between the trimmed V and J ends, which lost 0 bases and 7 bases, there was a span of 13 bases. The CDR3 bases are TGCGCCAGCAGCTTGGGTCCGGGATCGTCTGGCTACACCTTC. It translates to CASSLGPGSSGYTF. The full variable domain, completed using reference TRBV5-1 and TRBJ1-2, is KAGVTQTPRYLIKTRGQQVTLSCSPISGHRSVSWYQQTPGQGLQFLFEYFSETQRNKGNFPGRFSGRQFSNSRSEMNVSTLELGDSALYLCASSLGPGSSGYTFGSGTRLTVV.

V and J are TRBV5-4 and TRBJ2-7; 8 bases fit TRBD2. V dropped 4 bases and J dropped 0; count of bases not matched to a gene: 6. Germline values: CDR1 SGHNT, CDR2 YYREEE (reference sequence). The CDR3 is made up of 15 amino acids. The chain's CDR3 is CASSQRRGDSYEQYF. CDR3 in DNA: TGTGCCAGCAGCCAGAGGCGGGGGGACTCCTACGAGCAGTACTTC.

There are many counts of this clonotype. This chain uses TRBV5-1 with TRBJ1-1, with D possibly matching TRBD1 (6 bases). The V gene's germline CDR1 is SGHRS and CDR2 YFSETQ. V lost 2 bases and J lost 3, with 11 bases in between. This CDR3 is 14 amino acids long. The CDR3 region is CASSFTGRDTEAFF. The DNA for the CDR3 is TGCGCCAGCAGCTTCACAGGGAGAGACACTGAAGCTTTCTTT.

This clonotype was seen a few times. CDR3 sequence reads: CASRLDPNTEAFF. In DNA, the CDR3 is TGTGCCAGCAGACTCGACCCGAACACTGAAGCTTTCTTT. The rearrangement joins TRBV6-4 to TRBJ1-1; D ambiguous. The CDR3 runs to 13 residues. CDR1 and CDR2 (germline): MRHNA, SNTAGT. V was pared by 6 bases and J by 1 base, with 9 bases between.

This chain uses TRBV6-2 or TRBV6-3 with TRBJ1-2; D possibly corresponds to TRBD1 (6 bases). The CDR3 covers 13 residues. Trimming took off 7 bases at V and 2 bases at J, with 11 bases between the two ends. Germline V gives CDR1 MNHEY, CDR2 SVGEGT. This CDR3 is CASIKTGNYGYTF. In DNA form, the CDR3 reads TGTGCCAGCATTAAGACAGGAAACTATGGCTACACCTTC.

The V gene is TRBV5-6, the J gene TRBJ1-2; tentatively, D is TRBD1 (6 bases). This CDR3 is 13 amino acids long. Germline CDR1 and CDR2: SGHDT and YYEEEE. Between the trimmed V and J ends, which lost 1 base and 4 bases, there was a span of 8 bases. CDR3 sequence reads: CASSLTRGYGYTF. The CDR3 region has the DNA TGTGCCAGCAGCTTGACCAGGGGCTATGGCTACACCTTC.

The chain employs TRBV3-1 and TRBJ1-1; weak D call: TRBD1 (5 bases). CDR3 length: 16 residues. With 0 bases removed from V and 4 bases from J, the gap between germline ends came to 15 bases. Germline-derived CDR1 and CDR2 are LGHDT and YNNKEL (reference sequence). The CDR3 loop is CASSQDREGLSTEAFF. The CDR3 DNA reads as TGTGCCAGCAGCCAAGATCGGGAGGGGTTGTCCACTGAAGCTTTCTTT.

The table lists this clonotype with many counts. The junction departs from the called germline gene at one end, perhaps through a read error. V gene TRBV29-1 combines with J gene TRBJ1-1; D is uncertain. CDR1 is SQVTM, CDR2 ANQGSEA, per germline. The CDR3 is 14 amino acids. The CDR3 DNA reads TGCAGCGTTGACCATAGGGCTTCTGACACGGAAGCTTTCTTT. Translating gives CSVDHRASDTEAFF.

This clonotype appeared many times. The V and J genes are TRBV29-1 and TRBJ2-3, with a weak D call TRBD2 (5 bases). V lost 7 bases to trimming and J lost 5 bases, with 16 bases between them. The CDR3 sequence is 13 residues long. In germline, CDR1 is SQVTM, CDR2 ANQGSEA. The CDR3: CSAGPREQDTQYF. The CDR3 coding sequence is TGCAGCGCCGGTCCGAGGGAGCAAGATACGCAGTATTTT.

This clonotype was counted many times. CDR3 region: CSASVAGVGNIQYF. Written as DNA, the CDR3 is TGCAGTGCCTCAGTAGCAGGAGTCGGGAACATTCAGTACTTC. This chain uses TRBV20-1 with TRBJ2-4; D ambiguous. Germline CDR1 DFQATT, CDR2 SNEGSKA (reference sequence). The CDR3 is made up of 14 amino acids. V gave up 6 bases and J gave up 7 bases, with 19 bases separating them.

This clonotype has more than one count but fewer than ten. The rearrangement links TRBV30 to TRBJ1-5; D is possibly TRBD1 (5 bases). The CDR3 is made up of 15 amino acids. The V gene's germline CDR1 is GTSNPN and CDR2 SVGIG (reference sequence). Trimming took off 0 bases at V and 6 bases at J, with 15 bases between the two ends. The CDR3 is CAWSVQGGLVQPQHF. Written as DNA, the CDR3 is TGTGCCTGGAGTGTGCAGGGAGGTTTAGTTCAGCCCCAGCATTTT.

This clonotype has a handful of counts. The genes are TRBV6-2 or TRBV6-3 and TRBJ1-2; D is possibly TRBD1 (6 bases). Per germline, CDR1 MNHEY and CDR2 SVGEGT. The CDR3 extends over 13 amino acids. V was trimmed by 7 bases and J by 6 bases, leaving 15 bases between them. CDR3 in amino acids: CASKEDRLDGYTF. The CDR3 coding sequence is TGTGCCAGCAAGGAGGACAGACTGGATGGCTACACCTTC.